This T cell receptor (beta chain) originates from a study of response to subunit inactivated influenza vaccine. Study results and caveats: The authors offered the suggestion that each seasonal influenza vaccination recruits few new T cells.

The CDR3 has 15 amino acids. Per germline, CDR1 SEHNR and CDR2 FQNEAQ (reference sequence). Trimming took 0 bases from V and 1 from J, leaving 9 bases between them. Each CDR3 protein is one row after TCRdb ran MiXCR on the RT-PCR reads. The sample comprises 500,000 to 600,000 distinct CDR3 sequences, 14% of which are singletons, and approximately 10% rests with the top ten. This clonotype was detected many times. Antigen: not known. This specimen consisted of PBMCs from blood, obtained about 13 days after vaccination. The V gene is TRBV7-9, the J gene TRBJ1-1, with D perhaps TRBD1 (6 bases). This TCR came from a man over 45 who received an inactivated influenza vaccine. The CDR3 loop is CASSLAGAENTEAFF. CDR3 nucleotides: TGTGCCAGCAGCTTAGCGGGGGCCGAGAACACTGAAGCTTTCTTT.